Shown below are 16 T cell receptor beta chains from a single sample sequenced in a study of T cell changes during pregnancy in multiple sclerosis. Clones were read by immunoSEQ multiplex PCR, and TCRdb kept only the in-frame ones, dropping some. This sample carries 80,000 to 100,000 clones, 90% of them seen once, and the ten largest clones take approximately 0.8%. The sample was peripheral blood, taken in the second trimester of pregnancy. The source of these receptors is a female donor in good health, enrolled as a control in a pregnancy study.

The rearrangement uses TRBV5-1 and TRBJ1-2; TRBD1 agrees at 7 bases. This CDR3 is 13 amino acids long. The germline V gene has CDR1 SGHRS and CDR2 YFSETQ. Trimming took 2 bases from V and 2 from J; bases not matched to a gene: 0. The CDR3 region is CASSLQGNYGYTF. CDR3 coding DNA: TGCGCCAGCAGCTTACAGGGGAACTATGGCTACACCTTC.

The chain recombines TRBV5-8 with TRBJ2-5, with a possible D match to TRBD1 (6 bases). Germline V gives CDR1 SGHTS, CDR2 YDEGEE. The CDR3 extends over 17 amino acids. V lost 0 bases, J lost 5 bases, and 20 bases lay in between. This CDR3 reads CASSLAFGTQVPETQYF. The CDR3 nucleotides are TGTGCCAGCAGCTTGGCTTTCGGGACACAGGTTCCCGAGACCCAGTACTTC. Combining the CDR3 with reference TRBV5-8 and TRBJ2-5 gives the whole variable domain EAGVTQSPTHLIKTRGQQATLRCSPISGHTSVYWYQQALGLGLQFLLWYDEGEERNRGNFPPRFSGRQFPNYSSELNVNALELEDSALYLCASSLAFGTQVPETQYFGPGTRLLVL.

This chain connects TRBV6-5 to TRBJ2-7; 7 bases agree with TRBD2. The germline CDR1 and CDR2 sequences are MNHEY and SVGAGI. Trimming took 5 bases from V and 7 from J; bases not matched to a gene: 2. The CDR3 has 11 amino acids. CDR3 sequence reads: CASSTGGEQYF. CDR3 nucleotide sequence: TGTGCCAGCAGTACGGGGGGAGAGCAGTACTTC.

The chain carries TRBV5-1 and TRBJ1-1; 8 bases line up with TRBD1. This CDR3 region has 16 residues. V was pared by 0 bases and J by 1 base, with 5 bases of the junction left unmatched. Germline assignment: CDR1 SGHRS and CDR2 YFSETQ. The CDR3 here is CASSLVSGGANTEAFF. In nucleotides, the CDR3 is TGCGCCAGCAGCTTGGTGTCAGGGGGCGCGAACACTGAAGCTTTCTTT.

The gene calls are TRBV28 and TRBJ1-1; no definite D call. The germline V and J ends were trimmed by 8 bases and 3 bases, with 19 bases remaining between them. Looked up from germline, CDR1 is MDHEN and CDR2 is SYDVKM. The CDR3 is 15 amino acids. The CDR3 sequence is CASAPGSQIYTEAFF. Here the CDR3 DNA reads TGTGCCAGCGCTCCGGGGAGCCAAATCTACACTGAAGCTTTCTTT. The whole variable domain, remainder taken from reference TRBV28 and TRBJ1-1, is DVKVTQSSRYLVKRTGEKVFLECVQDMDHENMFWYRQDPGLGLRLIYFSYDVKMKEKGDIPEGYSVSREKKERFSLILESASTNQTSMYLCASAPGSQIYTEAFFGQGTRLTVV.

The chain has TRBV27 and TRBJ1-5, with 8 bases aligning to TRBD1. Trimming cost V 6 bases and J 2 bases; bases outside gene matches: 6. The CDR3 has 15 residues. Germline V CDR1 and CDR2: MNHEY, SMNVEV (reference sequence). Written as DNA, the CDR3 is TGTGCCAGCAGCCCTGAACAGGGGGGCAATCAGCCCCAGCATTTT. It translates to CASSPEQGGNQPQHF.

This chain joins TRBV11-3 and TRBJ2-1, with a possible D match to TRBD2 (6 bases). V dropped 4 bases and J dropped 11 bases, with 15 bases sitting between them. The CDR3 is made up of 13 amino acids. Germline V gene lookup returns CDR1 SGHNT and CDR2 YENEEA. In nucleotides, the CDR3 is TGTGCCAGCAGCTCCCCGGCCGGGGGACAGCAGTTCTTC. Its protein product is CASSSPAGGQQFF.

This chain links TRBV14 with TRBJ2-3; 7 bases fit TRBD2. J was trimmed by 3 bases and V by 4 bases; bases with no gene match: 13. CDR3 size: 17 residues. Germline values: CDR1 SGHDN, CDR2 FVKESK. CDR3 in DNA: TGTGCCAGCAGCCCCGTATGGCTTCTAGCGGATACAGATACGCAGTATTTT. Translation: CASSPVWLLADTDTQYF.

This clone came up a few times. The chain combines TRBV29-1 with TRBJ1-1; D unclear. Germline V gives CDR1 SQVTM, CDR2 ANQGSEA. This CDR3 spans 11 amino acids. The ends were cut back, 4 bases at V and 4 bases at J, with 7 bases in the middle. CDR3 amino acids: CSVGYSTEAFF. The DNA of the CDR3 is TGCAGCGTTGGTTACAGCACTGAAGCTTTCTTT. Variable domain in full (rest from reference TRBV29-1 and TRBJ1-1): SAVISQKPSRDICQRGTSLTIQCQVDSQVTMMFWYRQQPGQSLTLIATANQGSEATYESGFVIDKFPISRPNLTFSTLTVSNMSPEDSSIYLCSVGYSTEAFFGQGTRLTVV.

The chain employs TRBV4-1 and TRBJ2-6, with D tentatively TRBD1 (6 bases). The CDR3 spans 15 residues. Germline CDR1 and CDR2: MGHRA and YSYEKL. V was pared by 2 bases and J by 4 bases, with 9 bases between. Here the CDR3 DNA reads TGCGCCAGCAGCCAAACAGGGACCGGGGCCAACGTCCTGACTTTC. Encoded protein: CASSQTGTGANVLTF.

V is TRBV2 and J is TRBJ1-6, with TRBD1 matching 10 bases. J lost 0 bases, V lost 6 bases, and 8 bases had no gene match. The CDR3 has 18 amino acids. The germline V gene encodes CDR1 SNHLY and CDR2 FYNNEI. The DNA of the CDR3 is TGTGCCAGCAGCTGGGACAGGGGTTTGGGCTCCTATAATTCACCCCTCCACTTT. As protein: CASSWDRGLGSYNSPLHF.

About this clone itself: This sample also contains other DNA sequences that code for the same CDR3. The gene calls are TRBV19 and TRBJ2-7; maybe TRBD1 (5 bases). This CDR3 contains 13 residues. With 3 bases removed from V and 3 bases from J, the gap between germline ends came to 9 bases. CDR1 and CDR2 from the germline V gene are LNHDA and SQIVND (reference sequence). CDR3 in amino acids: CASSIGRDYEQYF. As DNA, the CDR3 is TGTGCCAGTAGTATCGGCAGGGACTACGAGCAGTACTTC.

This sequence joins TRBV6-5 and TRBJ1-1, with D perhaps matching TRBD1 (6 bases). With 0 bases removed from V and 5 bases from J, the gap between germline ends came to 10 bases. The CDR3 runs to 14 residues. Germline CDR1 MNHEY, CDR2 SVGAGI. The CDR3 loop reads CASSYSQGRTEAFF. The CDR3 DNA reads as TGTGCCAGCAGTTACTCACAGGGAAGGACTGAAGCTTTCTTT.

The rearrangement uses TRBV28 and TRBJ2-1, with TRBD2 identical over 12 bases. The V gene end was trimmed by 6 bases and the J gene end by 6 bases; junction bases not matched to a gene: 3. Germline V gene data show CDR1 as MDHEN and CDR2 as SYDVKM. The CDR3 covers 14 residues. The DNA for the CDR3 is TGTGCCAGCAGCGAGACTAGCGGGAGCAATGAGCAGTTCTTC. It yields the protein CASSETSGSNEQFF.

This clone has just one count. Sequence at one end of the junction differs from germline and may be a read error. J is TRBJ2-7 and V is TRBV7-7; TRBD2 aligns across 9 bases. The V gene's germline CDR1 is SSHAT and CDR2 FNYEAQ (reference sequence). This CDR3 has 16 amino acids. The CDR3 spells CASSPLTAGGGYEQYF. CDR3 coding DNA: TGTGCTAGCAGCCCCCTCACAGCGGGAGGTGGGTACGAGCAGTACTTC. The variable domain in full, with the rest retrieved from reference TRBV7-7 and TRBJ2-7, is GAGVSQSPRYKVTKRGQDVTLRCDPISSHATLYWYQQALGQGPEFLTYFNYEAQPDKSGLPSDRFSAERPEGSISTLTIQRTEQRDSAMYRCASSPLTAGGGYEQYFGPGTRLTVT.

The V and J genes are TRBV11-3 and TRBJ2-2, with D possibly matching TRBD1 (5 bases). Germline CDR1 and CDR2: SGHNT and YENEEA. The CDR3 is 14 amino acids. The ends were cut back, 4 bases at V and 2 bases at J, with 8 bases in the middle. The CDR3 loop reads CASSSTVNTGELFF. The CDR3 DNA reads as TGTGCCAGCAGCTCGACAGTAAACACCGGGGAGCTGTTTTTT.